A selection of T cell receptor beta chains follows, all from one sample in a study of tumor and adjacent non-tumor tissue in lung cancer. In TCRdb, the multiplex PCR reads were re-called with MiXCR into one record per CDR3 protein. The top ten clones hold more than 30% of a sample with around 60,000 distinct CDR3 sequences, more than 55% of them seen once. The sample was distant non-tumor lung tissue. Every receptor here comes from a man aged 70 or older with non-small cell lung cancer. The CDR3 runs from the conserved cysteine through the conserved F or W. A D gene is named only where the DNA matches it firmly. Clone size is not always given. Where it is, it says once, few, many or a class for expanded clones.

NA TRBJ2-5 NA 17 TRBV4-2 CAGSQDPGVTRVETQYF TGTGCCGGCAGCCAAGATCCTGGGGTCACTCGGGTTGAGACCCAGTACTTC
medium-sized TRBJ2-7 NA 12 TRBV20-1 CSASRGRIEQYF TGCAGTGCTAGTCGGGGGCGCATCGAGCAGTACTTC
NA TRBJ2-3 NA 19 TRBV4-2 CVNSQGRGGGSFRRDTQYF TGTGTCAACAGCCAAGGTAGGGGGGGGGGATCCTTCCGCCGAGATACGCAGTATTTT
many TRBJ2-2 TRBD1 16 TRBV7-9 CASSNTRDSTTGELFF TGTGCCAGCAGCAATACCCGGGACAGCACCACCGGGGAGCTGTTTTTT
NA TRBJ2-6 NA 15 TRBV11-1 CASSPFGYGAKVLTF TGTGCCAGCAGCCCCTTCGGCTATGGAGCCAAGGTCCTGACTTTC
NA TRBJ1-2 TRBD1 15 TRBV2 CANSEPRGQGFGYTF TGTGCCAACAGCGAACCGAGGGGACAGGGGTTCGGCTACACCTTC
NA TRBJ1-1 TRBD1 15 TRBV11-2 CVSSSTGGANTEVFF TGTGTCAGCAGTTCTACAGGGGGGGCGAACACTGAAGTTTTCTTT
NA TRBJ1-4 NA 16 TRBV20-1 CSASNTYSATIEKLFF TGCAGTGCTAGTAACACATACTCCGCAACTATTGAAAAACTGTTTTTT
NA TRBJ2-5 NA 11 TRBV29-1 CSVDYTASQYF TGCAGCGTTGATTACACTGCCTCGCAGTACTTC
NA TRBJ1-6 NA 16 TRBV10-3 CVISESSPLRGSPLHF TGTGTCATCAGTGAGTCGAGTCCGCTCCGTGGGTCCCCCCTCCACTTT
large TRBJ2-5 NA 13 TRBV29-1 CSVEAGVEETQYF TGCAGCGTTGAGGCTGGGGTGGAAGAGACCCAGTACTTC
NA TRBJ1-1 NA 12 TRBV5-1 CASSWDNTEALF TGCGCCAGCAGCTGGGACAACACTGAAGCTTTATTT
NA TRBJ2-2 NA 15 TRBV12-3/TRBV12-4 CASRIGTGTTRELFF TGTGCCAGCAGGATCGGAACAGGCACCACCAGGGAGCTGTTTTTT
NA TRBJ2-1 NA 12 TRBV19 CASSHRDSEQFF TGTGCCAGTAGTCACAGGGATAGTGAGCAGTTCTTC
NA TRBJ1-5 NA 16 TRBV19 CASSFQFGGTPQPQHF TGTGCCAGTAGTTTCCAATTTGGGGGAACCCCTCAGCCCCAGCATTTT
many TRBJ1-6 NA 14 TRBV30 CAWSVVAENSPLHF TGTGCCTGGAGTGTAGTGGCAGAGAATTCACCCCTCCACTTT
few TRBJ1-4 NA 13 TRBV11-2 CDSSNQYREKLFF TGTGACAGCAGCAACCAATACAGGGAAAAACTGTTTTTT
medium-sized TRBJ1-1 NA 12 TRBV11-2 CASSSLTGRAFF TGTGCCAGCAGCTCTCTCACAGGGAGAGCTTTCTTT
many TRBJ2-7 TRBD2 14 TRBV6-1 CASSRAGGEGEQYF TGTGCCAGCAGTCGTGCGGGAGGGGAAGGCGAGCAGTACTTC
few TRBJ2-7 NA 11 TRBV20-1 CSAGDVYEQYF TGCAGTGCCGGGGACGTCTACGAGCAGTACTTC
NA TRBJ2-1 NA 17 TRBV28 CASRASTGRGLVNEQLF TGTGCCAGCCGTGCCAGCACAGGGAGAGGGTTGGTCAATGAGCAGCTCTTC
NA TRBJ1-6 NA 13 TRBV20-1 CSAFPEGGSPLHF TGCAGTGCTTTTCCGGAGGGGGGTTCACCCCTCCACTTT
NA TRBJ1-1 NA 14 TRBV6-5 CASSSRTRTTEAFF TGTGCCAGCAGTAGCCGAACTCGGACGACTGAAGCTTTCTTT